This paragraph covers one TCR beta chain sequence. What it binds is unknown. The sample belongs to a study of human T cells and chemical hapten exposure. The overall study: Affected patients, primarily female, had alopecia areata, totalis or universalis. Variation in per-sample TCR yields came mainly from small pooled library volume differences.

TCRdb analysed the RACE reads with MiXCR anew, one entry per CDR3 protein. The data show 95,000 to 150,000 distinct CDR3 sequences, roughly 13% seen once. V lost 6 bases and J lost 7, with 12 bases in between. CDR1 MDHEN and CDR2 SYDVKM come from the germline V gene. The CDR3 runs 12 residues. Sample time point: patch test 1, 2 weeks after DPC sensitization. This sample's treatment: therapeutic diphenylcyclopropenone sensitization with weekly scalp DPC. Before extraction, the whole blood was not fractionated, and total RNA was taken from it. Study conclusions and caveats: Expanded TCRs produced significantly more large CDR3 similarity clusters than controls did.

Source: whole blood, taken in connection with sensitization to the hapten diphenylcyclopropenone (DPC). The TCR sequence derives from a man aged 18-30 years with alopecia areata. Some clones in this sample may be carry-over from other donors' samples. The chain recombines TRBV28 with TRBJ1-2; unclear D gene. The chain's CDR3 is CASRAGGRGYTF. CDR3 bases: TGTGCCAGCAGAGCGGGAGGACGTGGCTACACCTTC.